The 8 T cell receptor beta chains below were found in one sample sequenced in a study of cytomegalovirus exposure and HLA in healthy donors. The PCR used 60 Vbeta and 13 Jbeta primers. The data were produced by immunoSEQ multiplex PCR, yet TCRdb's version contains in-frame clones alone and is incomplete. The repertoire holds some 140,000 clones, with about four fifths as singletons. Sequenced sample: PBMCs. Receptor source: a man aged 25-45 years in good health.

The chain carries TRBV14 and TRBJ2-5; 9 nucleotides align to TRBD2. The CDR3 is 13 residues long. Germline-derived CDR1 and CDR2 are SGHDN and FVKESK. V gave up 5 bases and J gave up 5 bases; unmatched junction bases: 3. The CDR3 loop is CASSLAGVETQYF. CDR3 in DNA: TGTGCCAGCAGCTTAGCGGGAGTGGAGACCCAGTACTTC.

The chain combines TRBV11-3 with TRBJ2-1; D is unclear. The germline V gene encodes CDR1 SGHNT and CDR2 YENEEA. V lost 5 bases, J lost 0 bases, and 11 bases lay in between. The CDR3 extends over 15 amino acids. In DNA, the CDR3 is TGTGCCAGCAGCCATTCCCCCGGCTCCTACAATGAGCAGTTCTTC. Translation: CASSHSPGSYNEQFF.

The chain employs TRBV7-9 and TRBJ2-5, with D perhaps TRBD1 (6 bases). CDR1 is SEHNR and CDR2 is FQNEAQ in the germline V gene (reference sequence). V lost 0 bases and J 2 bases, leaving 10 bases between the germline ends. The CDR3 is 15 amino acids. The DNA for the CDR3 is TGTGCCAGCAGCTTAGCACAGGGAAATCAAGAGACCCAGTACTTC. Translated, it gives CASSLAQGNQETQYF.

The chain has TRBV12-1 and TRBJ1-2; the table's D call TRBD1 went unverified against the DNA. TRBV12-1 is an annotated pseudogene. This CDR3 has 17 residues. Here the CDR3 DNA reads TGTGCCAGCAAATTAGAGCCGTCCAGGCCCATTAACTATGGCTACACCTTC. This sequence encodes CASKLEPSRPINYGYTF.

This chain connects TRBV11-3 to TRBJ2-2; 8 bases align to TRBD1. The CDR3 has 15 amino acids. The V gene end was trimmed by 5 bases and the J gene end by 1 base; junction bases not matched to a gene: 3. The germline CDR1 and CDR2 sequences are SGHNT and YENEEA. Here the CDR3 reads CASSLGQGNTGELFF. Written as DNA, the CDR3 is TGTGCCAGCAGCCTTGGACAGGGGAACACCGGGGAGCTGTTTTTT.

The chain is built from TRBV6-6 and TRBJ2-1; TRBD2 might be the D (6 bases). The V end was cut by 6 bases, the J end by 9 bases, with 21 bases between. Germline-derived CDR1 and CDR2 are MNHNY and SVGAGI (reference sequence). CDR3 length equals 15 residues. CDR3 nucleotides: TGTGCCAGCAGGAGACTAGAGTCTGCTATAGGTGAGCAGTTCTTC. The encoded protein is CASRRLESAIGEQFF.

This rearrangement joins TRBV7-2 to TRBJ1-5; the D gene is possibly TRBD1 (6 bases). Between the trimmed V and J ends, which lost 6 bases and 6 bases, there was a span of 12 bases. There are 13 residues in the CDR3. From germline, CDR1 is SGHTA and CDR2 FQGNSA. This chain's CDR3 is CASSPQGSQPQHF. CDR3 sequence (DNA): TGTGCCAGCAGTCCGCAGGGGAGTCAGCCCCAGCATTTT.

This clone appeared a single time. The V and J genes are TRBV18 and TRBJ2-5; unclear D gene. The germline V and J ends were trimmed by 7 bases and 0 bases, with 6 bases remaining between them. The CDR3 sequence is 12 residues long. Per the germline V gene, CDR1 is KGHSH and CDR2 is LQKENI. CDR3 region: CASCDYQETQYF. In nucleotides, the CDR3 is TGTGCCAGCTGTGACTACCAAGAGACCCAGTACTTC.